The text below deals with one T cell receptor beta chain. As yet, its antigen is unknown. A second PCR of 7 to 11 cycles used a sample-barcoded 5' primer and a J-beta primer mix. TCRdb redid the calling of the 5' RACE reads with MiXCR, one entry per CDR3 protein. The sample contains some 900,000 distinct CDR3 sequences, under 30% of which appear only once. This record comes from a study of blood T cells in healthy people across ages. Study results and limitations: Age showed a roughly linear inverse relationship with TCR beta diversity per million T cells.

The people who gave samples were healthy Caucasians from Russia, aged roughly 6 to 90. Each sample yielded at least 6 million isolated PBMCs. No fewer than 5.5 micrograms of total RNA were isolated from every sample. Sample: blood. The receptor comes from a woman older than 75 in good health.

In DNA, the CDR3 is TGTGCCAGCAGCTTCAGGACAGGGAACGTCCTGACTTTC. Translation: CASSFRTGNVLTF. The chain carries TRBV7-6 and TRBJ2-6; 8 nucleotides match TRBD1. CDR3 length equals 13 residues. V lost 3 bases and J lost 10; bases outside the gene matches: 2. Germline assignment: CDR1 SGHVS and CDR2 FNYEAQ.